A single sample is the source of the 27 T cell receptor beta chains below, sequenced in a study of T cells in Graves' hyperthyroidism and ophthalmopathy. RNA transcripts served as the template for amplifying TCR beta CDR3 regions. Primed by the HTBI set, a first-round RT-PCR was run on the TCR CDR3. In TCRdb, the multiplex PCR reads were re-called with MiXCR into one record per CDR3 protein. This table holds a few hundred thousand distinct CDR3 sequences, 15% to 18% found once. Material for sequencing was blood. The receptor set was obtained from a woman younger than 30 with Graves' hyperthyroidism.

This clonotype was seen at least ten times. The chain employs TRBV15 and TRBJ2-7; D is undetermined. Germline V gene data show CDR1 as LNHNV and CDR2 as YYDKDF (reference sequence). The V end lost 0 bases, the J end lost 2 bases, and 5 bases lay between the germline ends. CDR3 size: 13 residues. CDR3 sequence: CATSREVAYEQYF. Written as DNA, the CDR3 is TGTGCCACCAGCAGAGAGGTAGCCTACGAGCAGTACTTC.

This clonotype was found many times. V and J are TRBV9 and TRBJ1-3; D is undetermined. Germline V gene lookup returns CDR1 SGDLS and CDR2 YYNGEE. The length of the CDR3 is 17 residues. The V end was cut by 0 bases, the J end by 0 bases, with 13 bases between. The CDR3 nucleotides are TGTGCCAGCAGCGTAGATTCGACGGGGAACTCTGGAAACACCATATATTTT. Translation gives CASSVDSTGNSGNTIYF. Complete variable domain (other parts from reference TRBV9 and TRBJ1-3): DSGVTQTPKHLITATGQRVTLRCSPRSGDLSVYWYQQSLDQGLQFLIQYYNGEERAKGNILERFSAQQFPDLHSELNLSSLELGDSALYFCASSVDSTGNSGNTIYFGEGSWLTVV.

This chain uses TRBV6-2 or TRBV6-3 with TRBJ2-5; 7 nucleotides agree with TRBD1. Germline loops: CDR1 MNHEY, CDR2 SVGEGT. The CDR3 has 15 residues. Trimming at V came to 4 bases and at J to 4 bases, leaving 9 bases not matched to a gene. Here the CDR3 DNA reads TGTGCCAGCAGTTGGGGGCAGGGACAGCGAGAGACCCAGTACTTC. It encodes CASSWGQGQRETQYF.

This clonotype has at least ten counts. The J gene is TRBJ2-7, the V gene TRBV7-8, with 8 bases lining up with TRBD1. Germline-derived CDR1 and CDR2 are SGHVS and FQNEAQ. V was pared by 5 bases and J by 5 bases, with 2 bases of the junction left unmatched. The CDR3 sequence is 12 residues long. DNA of the CDR3: TGTGCCAGCAGCCGACAGGGGAACGAGCAGTACTTC. This encodes CASSRQGNEQYF.

This clonotype has a count of ten or more. The J gene is TRBJ2-5, the V gene TRBV12-3 or TRBV12-4, with D perhaps TRBD2 (6 bases). This CDR3 is built from 14 residues. V was cut by 7 bases and J by 4 bases, with 16 bases left in between. The CDR3 bases are TGTGCCAGCAAATCTTTGCGGGGAGGAGAGACCCAGTACTTC. This translates into CASKSLRGGETQYF.

This clonotype was detected ten times or more. The CDR3 region is CASSQISYTGELFF. In DNA form, the CDR3 reads TGTGCCAGCAGCCAAATCTCTTACACCGGGGAGCTGTTTTTT. The V and J genes are TRBV3-1 and TRBJ2-2; D is uncertain. The CDR3 has 14 residues. Trimming left V 2 bases short and J 3 bases short, with 7 bases between. Germline lookup yields CDR1 LGHDT and CDR2 YNNKEL (reference sequence).

This clonotype has at least ten counts. The chain uses TRBV9 and TRBJ2-7, with D unclear. The germline CDR1 and CDR2 sequences are SGDLS and YYNGEE. Trimming removed 3 bases at V and 2 bases at J, with 12 bases between. The CDR3 extends over 14 amino acids. The CDR3 here is CASSEGANTYEQYF. The CDR3 DNA reads TGTGCCAGCAGCGAGGGCGCCAACACCTACGAGCAGTACTTC.

In its sample, this clonotype was seen many times. The rearrangement uses TRBV5-1 and TRBJ2-3; 12 nucleotides agree with TRBD2. Germline CDR1 is SGHRS and CDR2 is YFSETQ. This CDR3 contains 14 residues. The junction had 8 bases not matched to a gene; V was cut back by 3 bases and J by 12 bases. CDR3 nucleotide sequence: TGCGCCAGCAGCTACGGGACTAGCGGGCGGGACCAGTATTTT. This encodes CASSYGTSGRDQYF.

This clonotype was seen repeatedly, ten times or more. The rearrangement joins TRBV6-6 to TRBJ1-5; the D gene is possibly TRBD1 (5 bases). This CDR3 is 15 amino acids long. Germline V gives CDR1 MNHNY, CDR2 SVGAGI (reference sequence). Trimming cost V 2 bases and J 4 bases, with 12 bases left between them. CDR3 residues: CASSYGTVLNQPQHF. Written as DNA, the CDR3 is TGTGCCAGCAGTTACGGGACGGTGCTTAATCAGCCCCAGCATTTT.

This clonotype was counted ten times or more. This chain connects TRBV3-1 to TRBJ2-5; 14 positions match TRBD2. V lost 4 bases and J lost 5; bases outside the gene matches: 9. The CDR3 extends over 17 amino acids. The germline V gene has CDR1 LGHDT and CDR2 YNNKEL (reference sequence). CDR3 DNA: TGTGCCAGCAGCCGCGGAACGGGACTAGCGGGGGATGAGACCCAGTACTTC. This translates into CASSRGTGLAGDETQYF.

This clonotype was detected many times. The chain recombines TRBV7-8 with TRBJ2-7; the D call may be TRBD1 or TRBD2 (5 bases each). The CDR3 spans 15 residues. CDR1 and CDR2 (germline): SGHVS, FQNEAQ. Trimming pared 4 bases from V and 6 bases from J, leaving 19 bases between. Written as DNA, the CDR3 is TGTGCCAGCAGCTCTAGGCCCGGGACCTACGGCGAGCAGTACTTC. Its translation: CASSSRPGTYGEQYF.

A note on this clonotype: With a much larger clone just one base away, this may be a read error. V gene TRBV30 combines with J gene TRBJ2-1; D ambiguous. CDR1 and CDR2 (germline): GTSNPN, SVGIG (reference sequence). Deletions cut 1 base from V and 4 bases from J, with 11 bases between. The CDR3 has 14 residues. The chain's CDR3 is CAWSGRVLYNEQFF. In nucleotides, the CDR3 is TGTGCCTGGAGTGGAAGGGTCTTATACAATGAGCAGTTCTTC.

This clonotype was counted many times. The chain is built from TRBV12-3 or TRBV12-4 and TRBJ2-5, with a tentative D call TRBD2 (6 bases). V shed 5 bases and J shed 4 bases, with 20 bases lying between them. This CDR3 has 16 residues. CDR3: CASSRGKQGRGETQYF. CDR3 bases: TGTGCCAGCAGTCGGGGGAAGCAGGGAAGGGGAGAGACCCAGTACTTC.

In its sample, this clonotype was seen many times. J is TRBJ1-4 and V is TRBV7-8; a weak D match, TRBD1 (6 bases). Germline-derived CDR1 and CDR2 are SGHVS and FQNEAQ. This CDR3 is 14 amino acids long. Trimming pared 1 base from V and 9 bases from J, leaving 12 bases between. CDR3 sequence: CASSLGGQSKKLFF. Written as DNA, the CDR3 is TGTGCCAGCAGCTTAGGCGGACAGTCAAAAAAACTGTTTTTT.

This clonotype was seen a handful of times. In nucleotides, the CDR3 is TGTGCCAGCAGCTTACCTCCGGGGGGTGGTTCACCCCTCCACTTT. Amino acid sequence: CASSLPPGGGSPLHF. The chain couples TRBV12-3 or TRBV12-4 to TRBJ1-6; possibly TRBD1 for D (5 bases). The CDR3 spans 15 residues. V shed 6 bases and J shed 9 bases, with 18 bases lying between them.

Ten or more counts support this clonotype. The chain is built from TRBV10-1 and TRBJ2-7, with 8 bases matching TRBD2. CDR3 length: 16 amino acids. Per the germline V gene, CDR1 is WNHNN and CDR2 is SYGVQD (reference sequence). Trimming cost V 5 bases and J 3 bases; bases outside gene matches: 12. CDR3 sequence reads: CASSPATGTRIYEQYF. CDR3 bases: TGCGCCAGCAGTCCGGCCACCGGGACTAGGATCTACGAGCAGTACTTC.

This clonotype was recorded many times. The V and J genes are TRBV5-5 and TRBJ1-2; TRBD1 matches at 7 bases. Germline V gene lookup returns CDR1 SGHKS and CDR2 YYEKEE (reference sequence). The CDR3 runs to 14 residues. After removal of 4 bases from V and 4 bases from J, the junction contained 7 bases not matched to a gene. The CDR3 reads CASSTQQGPYGYTF. In DNA, the CDR3 is TGTGCCAGCAGCACCCAACAGGGGCCCTATGGCTACACCTTC.

This clonotype was recorded many times. J is TRBJ1-4 and V is TRBV20-1, with D uncertain. Trimming took 1 base from V and 3 from J, leaving 9 bases between them. The length of the CDR3 is 14 residues. Germline V gene data show CDR1 as DFQATT and CDR2 as SNEGSKA (reference sequence). The CDR3 bases are TGCAGTGCTAGAGCCGGAAACCCTAATGAAAAACTGTTTTTT. Amino acids: CSARAGNPNEKLFF.

Written as DNA, the CDR3 is TGTGCCACCAGCCCGGGGAGGACTGAAGCTTTCTTT. This gives the protein CATSPGRTEAFF. The chain joins TRBV15 to TRBJ1-1; D is unresolved. CDR3 length: 12 amino acids. The ends were cut back, 5 bases at V and 5 bases at J, with 9 bases in the middle. Germline lookup yields CDR1 LNHNV and CDR2 YYDKDF (reference sequence).

The sample holds many counts of this clonotype. The chain joins TRBV7-3 to TRBJ2-1; perhaps TRBD1 as D (6 bases). Looked up from germline, CDR1 is SGHTA and CDR2 is FQGTGA. This CDR3 is 15 amino acids long. Trimming shortened V by 4 bases and J by 0 bases, and 10 bases separated the two germline ends. CDR3: CASSYDRTSYNEQFF. The CDR3 region has the DNA TGTGCCAGCAGCTACGACAGGACCTCCTACAATGAGCAGTTCTTC.

This chain joins TRBV9 and TRBJ1-6; D is unclear. This CDR3 is built from 13 residues. The ends were cut back, 4 bases at V and 7 bases at J, with 9 bases in the middle. CDR1 is SGDLS and CDR2 is YYNGEE in the germline V gene. CDR3: CASSLKLNSPLHF. In nucleotides, the CDR3 is TGTGCCAGCAGCCTAAAGCTAAATTCACCCCTCCACTTT.

This clonotype was counted many times. The CDR3 is CASSLDMSYEQYF. The CDR3 nucleotides read TGTGCCAGCAGCTTAGATATGAGCTACGAGCAGTACTTC. The chain employs TRBV11-3 and TRBJ2-7; the D is unclear. Deletions cut 0 bases from V and 3 bases from J, with 6 bases between. The germline CDR1 and CDR2 sequences are SGHNT and YENEEA. The CDR3 length is 13 residues. Full variable domain (outside the CDR3, taken from reference TRBV11-3 and TRBJ2-7): EAGVVQSPRYKIIEKKQPVAFWCNPISGHNTLYWYLQNLGQGPELLIRYENEEAVDDSQLPKDRFSAERLKGVDSTLKIQPAELGDSAVYLCASSLDMSYEQYFGPGTRLTVT.

This clonotype was seen more than once but under ten times. The chain combines TRBV20-1 with TRBJ2-7; TRBD2 agrees at 7 bases. Per the germline V gene, CDR1 is DFQATT and CDR2 is SNEGSKA (reference sequence). The length of the CDR3 is 14 residues. The V segment lost 6 bases and the J segment 3 bases; nucleotides outside the gene matches: 11. CDR3 sequence reads: CSALDREELYEQYF. The CDR3 DNA reads as TGCAGTGCCCTTGATCGGGAGGAACTCTACGAGCAGTACTTC.

The chain employs TRBV12-3 or TRBV12-4 and TRBJ2-2; the D gene could be TRBD1 or TRBD2 (5 bases each). Trimming cost V 2 bases and J 3 bases, with 10 bases left between them. The CDR3 has 15 amino acids. The CDR3 bases are TGTGCCAGCAGTTTAATGGGGGTGGACACCGGGGAGCTGTTTTTT. Translated: CASSLMGVDTGELFF.

This chain joins TRBV4-1 and TRBJ1-4; D is ambiguous. Germline V gene sequence: CDR1 MGHRA, CDR2 YSYEKL. V lost 4 bases, J lost 7 bases, and 13 bases lay in between. This CDR3 region has 14 residues. The DNA of the CDR3 is TGCGCCAGCAGCCCTAATGTACTGGGTGAAAAACTGTTTTTT. Its protein is CASSPNVLGEKLFF.

This clonotype was seen ten or more times. The CDR3 region has the DNA TGCGCCAGCAGCTTAGGTTCCGGAACCTACGAGCAGTACTTC. It codes for CASSLGSGTYEQYF. V usage is TRBV5-1 and J usage is TRBJ2-7, with D hard to call. Germline CDR1 is SGHRS and CDR2 is YFSETQ. Trimming took off 2 bases at V and 2 bases at J, with 11 bases between the two ends. There are 14 residues in the CDR3.

Many counts were recorded for this clonotype. The rearrangement uses TRBV6-1 and TRBJ1-4, with 8 bases fitting TRBD1. Germline V gene lookup returns CDR1 MNHNS and CDR2 SASEGT. The ends lost 2 bases at V and 5 bases at J; junction bases unmatched: 10. CDR3 length: 17 residues. CDR3 coding DNA: TGTGCCAGCAGTGAACTCGTCTCGACAGGGGCGAATGAAAAACTGTTTTTT. Protein sequence: CASSELVSTGANEKLFF.